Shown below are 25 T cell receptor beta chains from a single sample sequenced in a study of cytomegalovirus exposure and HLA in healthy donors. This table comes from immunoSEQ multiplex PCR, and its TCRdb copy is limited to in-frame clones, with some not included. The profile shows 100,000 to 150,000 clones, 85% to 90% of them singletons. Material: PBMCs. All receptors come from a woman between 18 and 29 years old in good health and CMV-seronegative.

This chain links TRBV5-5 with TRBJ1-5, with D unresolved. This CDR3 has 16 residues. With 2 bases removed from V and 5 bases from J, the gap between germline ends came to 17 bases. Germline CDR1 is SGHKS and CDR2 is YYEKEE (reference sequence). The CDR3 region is CASSFRTSSVDQPQHF. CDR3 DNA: TGTGCCAGCAGCTTTCGCACGTCCAGCGTCGATCAGCCCCAGCATTTT.

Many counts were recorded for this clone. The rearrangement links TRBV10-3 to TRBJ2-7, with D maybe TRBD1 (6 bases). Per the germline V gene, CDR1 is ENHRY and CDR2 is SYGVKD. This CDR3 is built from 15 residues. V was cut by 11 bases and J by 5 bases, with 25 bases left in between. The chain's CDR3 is CASRVPSQGPDEQYF. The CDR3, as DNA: TGTGCCTCCAGGGTGCCCTCACAGGGTCCGGACGAGCAGTACTTC.

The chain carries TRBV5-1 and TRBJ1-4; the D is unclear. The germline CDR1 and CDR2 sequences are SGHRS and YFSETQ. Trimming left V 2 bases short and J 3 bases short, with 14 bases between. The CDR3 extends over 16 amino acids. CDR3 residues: CASSFGGSGANEKLFF. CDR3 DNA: TGCGCCAGCAGCTTCGGAGGGAGCGGGGCTAATGAAAAACTGTTTTTT.

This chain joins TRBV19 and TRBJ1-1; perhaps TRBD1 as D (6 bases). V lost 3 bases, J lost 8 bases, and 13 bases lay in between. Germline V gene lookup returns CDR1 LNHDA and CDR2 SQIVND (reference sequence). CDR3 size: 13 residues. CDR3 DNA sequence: TGTGCCAGTAGTATTTCAGGGGTATACGAAGCTTTCTTT. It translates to CASSISGVYEAFF.

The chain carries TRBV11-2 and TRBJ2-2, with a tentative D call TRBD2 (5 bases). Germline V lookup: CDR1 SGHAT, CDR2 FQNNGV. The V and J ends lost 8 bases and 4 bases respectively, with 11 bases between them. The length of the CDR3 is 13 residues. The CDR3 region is CASSGVSTGELFF. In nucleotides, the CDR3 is TGTGCCAGCTCCGGGGTTAGCACCGGGGAGCTGTTTTTT.

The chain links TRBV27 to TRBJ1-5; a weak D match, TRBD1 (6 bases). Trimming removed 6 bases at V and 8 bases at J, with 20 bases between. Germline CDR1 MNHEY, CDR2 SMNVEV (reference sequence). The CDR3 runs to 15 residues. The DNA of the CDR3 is TGTGCCAGCAGATCCCCGTCCGCGGGGGCTGAGCCCCAGCATTTT. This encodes CASRSPSAGAEPQHF.

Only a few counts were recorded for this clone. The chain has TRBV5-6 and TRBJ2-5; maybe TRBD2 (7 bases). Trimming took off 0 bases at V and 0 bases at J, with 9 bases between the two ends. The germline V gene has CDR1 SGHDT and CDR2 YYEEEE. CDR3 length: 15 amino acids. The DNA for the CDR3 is TGTGCCAGCAGCTTGGAGGGGGGGTACCAAGAGACCCAGTACTTC. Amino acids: CASSLEGGYQETQYF.

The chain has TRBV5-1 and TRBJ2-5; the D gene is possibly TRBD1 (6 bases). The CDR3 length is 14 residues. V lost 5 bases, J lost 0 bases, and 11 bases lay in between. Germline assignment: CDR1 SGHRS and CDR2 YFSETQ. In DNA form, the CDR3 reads TGCGCCAGCAGTATGCAGGGGTACCAAGAGACCCAGTACTTC. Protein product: CASSMQGYQETQYF.

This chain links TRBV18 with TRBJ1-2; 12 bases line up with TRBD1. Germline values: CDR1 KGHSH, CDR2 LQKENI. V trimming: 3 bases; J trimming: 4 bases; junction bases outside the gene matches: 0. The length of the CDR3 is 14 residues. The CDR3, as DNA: TGTGCCAGCTCACCGGGACAGGGGGCCTATGGCTACACCTTC. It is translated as CASSPGQGAYGYTF.

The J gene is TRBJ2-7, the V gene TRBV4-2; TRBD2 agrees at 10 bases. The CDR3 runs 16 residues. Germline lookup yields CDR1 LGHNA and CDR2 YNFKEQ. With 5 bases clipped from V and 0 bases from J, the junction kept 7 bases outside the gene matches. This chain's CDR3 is CASSAQERGGSYEQYF. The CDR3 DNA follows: TGTGCCAGCAGCGCCCAGGAGCGGGGGGGCTCCTACGAGCAGTACTTC.

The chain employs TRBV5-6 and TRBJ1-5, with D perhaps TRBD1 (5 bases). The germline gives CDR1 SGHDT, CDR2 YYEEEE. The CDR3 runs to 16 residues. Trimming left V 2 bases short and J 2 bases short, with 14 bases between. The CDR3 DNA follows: TGTGCCAGCAGCTTTGGCCAGGGTCTGGGCAATCAGCCCCAGCATTTT. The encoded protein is CASSFGQGLGNQPQHF.

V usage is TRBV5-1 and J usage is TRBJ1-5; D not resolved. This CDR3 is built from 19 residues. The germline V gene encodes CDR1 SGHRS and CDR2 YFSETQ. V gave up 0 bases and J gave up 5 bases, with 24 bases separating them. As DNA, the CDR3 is TGCGCCAGCAGCTTGGTGCGACGGGAGCCGATTCCGGGCGATCAGCCCCAGCATTTT. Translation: CASSLVRREPIPGDQPQHF.

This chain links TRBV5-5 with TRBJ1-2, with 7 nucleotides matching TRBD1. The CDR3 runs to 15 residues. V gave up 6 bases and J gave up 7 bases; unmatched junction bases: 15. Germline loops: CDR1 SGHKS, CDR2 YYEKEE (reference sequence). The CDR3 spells CASITGPDRAGGYTF. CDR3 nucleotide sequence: TGTGCCAGCATCACGGGGCCAGACAGGGCGGGTGGCTACACCTTC.

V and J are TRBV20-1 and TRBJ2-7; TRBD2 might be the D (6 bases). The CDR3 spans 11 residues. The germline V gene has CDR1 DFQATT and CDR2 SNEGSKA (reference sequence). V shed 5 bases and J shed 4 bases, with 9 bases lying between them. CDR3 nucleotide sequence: TGCAGTGCTGAGGGACTTTACGAGCAGTACTTC. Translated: CSAEGLYEQYF.

In nucleotides, the CDR3 is TGTGCCAGCAGCTTTCTAGCGGGGGCGTCCGGAAACACGCAGTATTTT. The encoded protein is CASSFLAGASGNTQYF. J is TRBJ2-3 and V is TRBV5-4; 10 bases line up with TRBD2. The ends lost 2 bases at V and 9 bases at J; junction bases unmatched: 12. The CDR3 sequence is 16 residues long. Germline lookup yields CDR1 SGHNT and CDR2 YYREEE (reference sequence).

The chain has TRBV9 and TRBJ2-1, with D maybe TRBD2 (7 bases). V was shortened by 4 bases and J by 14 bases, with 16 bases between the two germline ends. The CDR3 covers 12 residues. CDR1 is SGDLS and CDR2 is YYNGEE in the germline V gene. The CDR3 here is CASSTREGGKFF. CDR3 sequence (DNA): TGTGCCAGCAGCACCCGCGAGGGGGGGAAGTTCTTC.

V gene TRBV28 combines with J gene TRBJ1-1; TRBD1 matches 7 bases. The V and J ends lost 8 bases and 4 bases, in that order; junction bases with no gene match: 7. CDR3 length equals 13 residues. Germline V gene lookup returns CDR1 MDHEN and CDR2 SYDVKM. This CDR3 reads CASDRPGGTEAFF. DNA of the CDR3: TGTGCCAGCGATCGACCAGGGGGCACTGAAGCTTTCTTT.

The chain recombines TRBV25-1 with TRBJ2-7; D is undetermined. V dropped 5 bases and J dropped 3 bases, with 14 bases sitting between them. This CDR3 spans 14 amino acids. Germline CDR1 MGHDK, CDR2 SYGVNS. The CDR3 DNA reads TGTGCCAGCAGTTCCCCCGGCAGGAACTACGAGCAGTACTTC. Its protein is CASSSPGRNYEQYF.

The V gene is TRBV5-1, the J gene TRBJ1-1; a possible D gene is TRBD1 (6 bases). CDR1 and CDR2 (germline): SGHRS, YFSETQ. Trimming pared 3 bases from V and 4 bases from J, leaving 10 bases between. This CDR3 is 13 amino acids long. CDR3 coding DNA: TGCGCCAGCAGCTGGGTGACAGGCACTGAAGCTTTCTTT. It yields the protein CASSWVTGTEAFF.

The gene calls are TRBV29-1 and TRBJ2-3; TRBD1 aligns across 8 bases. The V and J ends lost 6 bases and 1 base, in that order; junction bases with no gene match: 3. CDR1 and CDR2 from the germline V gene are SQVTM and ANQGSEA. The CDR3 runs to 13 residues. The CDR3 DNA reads TGCAGCGTAGTGACAGGGGGCACAGATACGCAGTATTTT. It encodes CSVVTGGTDTQYF.

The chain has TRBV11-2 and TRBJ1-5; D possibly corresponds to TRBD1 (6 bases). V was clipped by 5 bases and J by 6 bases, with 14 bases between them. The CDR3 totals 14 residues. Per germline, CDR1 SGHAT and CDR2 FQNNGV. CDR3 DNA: TGTGCCAGCAGCGCAGGGGCTGGGGGTCAGCCCCAGCATTTT. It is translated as CASSAGAGGQPQHF.

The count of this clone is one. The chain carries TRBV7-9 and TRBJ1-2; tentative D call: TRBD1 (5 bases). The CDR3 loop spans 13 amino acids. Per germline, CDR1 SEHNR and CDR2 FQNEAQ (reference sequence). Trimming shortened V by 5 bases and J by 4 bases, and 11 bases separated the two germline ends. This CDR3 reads CASSEGAVYGYTF. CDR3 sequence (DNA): TGTGCCAGCAGCGAAGGGGCAGTCTATGGCTACACCTTC.

DNA of the CDR3: TGTGCCAGCTCACCAGAGACAACCTATGGCTACACCTTC. It translates to CASSPETTYGYTF. V and J are TRBV18 and TRBJ1-2; D not resolved. V lost 2 bases and J 4 bases, leaving 8 bases between the germline ends. From germline, CDR1 is KGHSH and CDR2 LQKENI. The CDR3 covers 13 residues.

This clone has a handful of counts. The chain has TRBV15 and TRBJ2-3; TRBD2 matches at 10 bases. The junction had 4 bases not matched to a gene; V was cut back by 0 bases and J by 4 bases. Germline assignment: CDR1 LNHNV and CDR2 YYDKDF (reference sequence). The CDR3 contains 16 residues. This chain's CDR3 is CATSRDKRGGPDTQYF. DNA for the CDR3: TGTGCCACCAGCAGAGATAAGCGGGGGGGCCCAGATACGCAGTATTTT.

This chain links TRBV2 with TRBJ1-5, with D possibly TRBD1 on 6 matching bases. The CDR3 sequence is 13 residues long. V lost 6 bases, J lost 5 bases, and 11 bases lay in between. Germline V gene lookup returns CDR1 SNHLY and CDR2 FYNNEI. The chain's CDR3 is CASRYREYQPQHF. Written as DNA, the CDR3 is TGTGCCAGCAGGTACAGGGAATATCAGCCCCAGCATTTT.